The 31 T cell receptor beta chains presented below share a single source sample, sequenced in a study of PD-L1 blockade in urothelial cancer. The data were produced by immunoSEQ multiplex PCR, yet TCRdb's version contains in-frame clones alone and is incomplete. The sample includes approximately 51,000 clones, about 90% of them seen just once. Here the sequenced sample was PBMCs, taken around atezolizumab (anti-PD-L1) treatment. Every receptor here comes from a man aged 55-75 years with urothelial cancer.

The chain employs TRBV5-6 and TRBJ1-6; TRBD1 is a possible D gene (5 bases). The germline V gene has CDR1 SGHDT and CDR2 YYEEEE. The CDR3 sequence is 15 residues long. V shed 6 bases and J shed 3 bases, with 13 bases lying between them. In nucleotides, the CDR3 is TGTGCCAGCATGAGACAGACCGGCTATAATTCACCCCTCCACTTT. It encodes CASMRQTGYNSPLHF.

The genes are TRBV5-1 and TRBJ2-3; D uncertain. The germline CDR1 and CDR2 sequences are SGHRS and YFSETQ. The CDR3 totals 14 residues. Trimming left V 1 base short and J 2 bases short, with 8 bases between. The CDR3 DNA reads TGCGCCAGCAGCTTGATATCTCCCACAGATACGCAGTATTTT. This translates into CASSLISPTDTQYF.

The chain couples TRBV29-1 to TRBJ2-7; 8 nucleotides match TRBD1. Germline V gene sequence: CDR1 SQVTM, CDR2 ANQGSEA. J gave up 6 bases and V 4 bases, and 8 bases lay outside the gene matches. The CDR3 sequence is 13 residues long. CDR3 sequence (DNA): TGCAGCGTTGTACAGGGGGGAATGTCCGAGCAGTACTTC. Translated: CSVVQGGMSEQYF.

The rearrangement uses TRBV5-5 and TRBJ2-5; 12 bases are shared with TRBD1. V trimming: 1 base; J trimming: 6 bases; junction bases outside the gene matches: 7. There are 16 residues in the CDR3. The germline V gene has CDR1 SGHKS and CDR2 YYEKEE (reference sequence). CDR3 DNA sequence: TGTGCCAGCAGCTTGCGGGACAGGGGGCGCGATAAGACCCAGTACTTC. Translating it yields CASSLRDRGRDKTQYF.

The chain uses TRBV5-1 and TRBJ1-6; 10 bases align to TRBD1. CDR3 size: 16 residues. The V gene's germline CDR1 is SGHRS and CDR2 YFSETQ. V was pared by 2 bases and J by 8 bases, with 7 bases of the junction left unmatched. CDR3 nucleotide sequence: TGCGCCAGCAGCTTAGGTACGGGACAGGGGTATTCACCCCTCCACTTT. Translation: CASSLGTGQGYSPLHF.

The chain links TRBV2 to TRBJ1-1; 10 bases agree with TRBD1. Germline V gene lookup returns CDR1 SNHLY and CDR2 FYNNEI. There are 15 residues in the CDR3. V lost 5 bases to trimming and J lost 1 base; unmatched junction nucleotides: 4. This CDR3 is CASSRQGARNTEAFF. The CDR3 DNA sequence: TGTGCCAGCAGTCGACAGGGGGCTAGGAACACTGAAGCTTTCTTT.

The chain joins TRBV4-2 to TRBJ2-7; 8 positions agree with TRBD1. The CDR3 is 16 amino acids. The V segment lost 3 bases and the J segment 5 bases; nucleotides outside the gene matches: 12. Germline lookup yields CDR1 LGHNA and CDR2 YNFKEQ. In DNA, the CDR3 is TGTGCCAGCAGCCAGGCTCACCCAGGGGGCGCGGACGAGCAGTACTTC. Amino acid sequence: CASSQAHPGGADEQYF.

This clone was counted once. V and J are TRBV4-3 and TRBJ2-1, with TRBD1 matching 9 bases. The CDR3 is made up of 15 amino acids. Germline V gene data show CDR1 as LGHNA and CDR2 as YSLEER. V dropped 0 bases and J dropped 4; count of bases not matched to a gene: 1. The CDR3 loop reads CASSQEQGAYNEQFF. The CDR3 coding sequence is TGCGCCAGCAGCCAAGAACAGGGGGCTTACAATGAGCAGTTCTTC.

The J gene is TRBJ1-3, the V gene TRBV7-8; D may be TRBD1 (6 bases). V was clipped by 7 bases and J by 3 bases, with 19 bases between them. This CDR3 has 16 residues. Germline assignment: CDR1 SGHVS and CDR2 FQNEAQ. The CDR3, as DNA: TGTGCCAGCACCCTAGACAGGCCGTCTGTTGGAAACACCATATATTTT. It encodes CASTLDRPSVGNTIYF.

The CDR3 sequence is CASSFGVSNTGELFF. The CDR3 DNA follows: TGTGCCAGCAGCTTCGGGGTGTCGAACACCGGGGAGCTGTTTTTT. The rearrangement links TRBV7-3 to TRBJ2-2, with D perhaps TRBD2 (5 bases). This CDR3 spans 15 amino acids. With 3 bases removed from V and 0 bases from J, the gap between germline ends came to 8 bases. CDR1 and CDR2 (germline): SGHTA, FQGTGA.

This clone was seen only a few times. The CDR3 bases are TGTGCCAGCAGTTTCGCCAGGGGAACCTACGAGCAGTACTTC. Translation: CASSFARGTYEQYF. This rearrangement joins TRBV27 to TRBJ2-7; possibly TRBD1 for D (6 bases). The V gene lost 3 bases and the J gene lost 2 bases, with 11 bases spanning the gap. The CDR3 extends over 14 amino acids. Germline-derived CDR1 and CDR2 are MNHEY and SMNVEV (reference sequence).

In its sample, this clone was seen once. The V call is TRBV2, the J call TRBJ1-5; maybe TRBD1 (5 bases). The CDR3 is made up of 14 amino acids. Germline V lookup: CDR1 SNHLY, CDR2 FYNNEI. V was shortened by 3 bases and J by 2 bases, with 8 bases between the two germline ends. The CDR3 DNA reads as TGTGCCAGCAGTGAGGGCAGGGGCAATCAGCCCCAGCATTTT. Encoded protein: CASSEGRGNQPQHF.

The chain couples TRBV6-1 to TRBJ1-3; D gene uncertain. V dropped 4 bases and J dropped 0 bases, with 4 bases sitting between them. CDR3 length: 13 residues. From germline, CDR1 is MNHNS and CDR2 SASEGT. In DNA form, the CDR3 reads TGTGCCAGCAGTGCCAGCTCTGGAAACACCATATATTTT. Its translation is CASSASSGNTIYF.

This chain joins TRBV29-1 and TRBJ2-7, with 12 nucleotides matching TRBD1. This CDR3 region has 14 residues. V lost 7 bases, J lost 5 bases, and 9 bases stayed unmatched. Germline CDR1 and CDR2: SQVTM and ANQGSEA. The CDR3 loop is CSASGTGGFNEQYF. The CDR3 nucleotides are TGCAGCGCTTCCGGGACAGGGGGCTTTAACGAGCAGTACTTC.

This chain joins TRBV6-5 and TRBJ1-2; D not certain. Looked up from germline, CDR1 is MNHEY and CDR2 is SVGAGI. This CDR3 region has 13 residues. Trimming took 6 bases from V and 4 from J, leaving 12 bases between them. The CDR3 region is CASSPPGIYGYTF. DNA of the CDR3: TGTGCCAGCAGCCCCCCGGGGATCTATGGCTACACCTTC.

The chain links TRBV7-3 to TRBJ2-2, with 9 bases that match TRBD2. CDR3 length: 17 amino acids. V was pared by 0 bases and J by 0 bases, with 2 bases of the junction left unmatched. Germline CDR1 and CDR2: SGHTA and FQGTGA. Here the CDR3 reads CASSLTSGGANTGELFF. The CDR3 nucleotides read TGTGCCAGCAGCTTAACTAGCGGGGGAGCGAACACCGGGGAGCTGTTTTTT.

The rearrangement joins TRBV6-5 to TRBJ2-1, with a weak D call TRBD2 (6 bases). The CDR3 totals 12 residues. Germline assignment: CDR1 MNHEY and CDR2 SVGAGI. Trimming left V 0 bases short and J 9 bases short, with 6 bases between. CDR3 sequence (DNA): TGTGCCAGCAGTTACTCGGGGGGTGAGCAGTTCTTC. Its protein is CASSYSGGEQFF.

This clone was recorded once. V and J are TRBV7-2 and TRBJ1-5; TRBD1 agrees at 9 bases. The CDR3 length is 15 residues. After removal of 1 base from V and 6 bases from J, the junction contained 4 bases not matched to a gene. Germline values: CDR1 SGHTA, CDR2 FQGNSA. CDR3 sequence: CASSLVLTGGQPQHF. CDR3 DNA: TGTGCCAGCAGCTTAGTATTGACAGGGGGTCAGCCCCAGCATTTT.

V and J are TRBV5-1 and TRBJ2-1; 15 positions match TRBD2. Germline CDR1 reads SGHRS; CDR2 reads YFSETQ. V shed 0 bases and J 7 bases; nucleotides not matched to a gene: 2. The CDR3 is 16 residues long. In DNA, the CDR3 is TGCGCCAGCAGCTTGGTCGGGACTAGCGGGAGGAATGAGCAGTTCTTC. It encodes CASSLVGTSGRNEQFF.

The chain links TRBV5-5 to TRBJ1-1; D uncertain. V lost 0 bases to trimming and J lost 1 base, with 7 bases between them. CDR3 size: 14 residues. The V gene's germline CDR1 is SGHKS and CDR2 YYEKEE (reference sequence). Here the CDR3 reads CASSLARQNTEAFF. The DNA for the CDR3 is TGTGCCAGCAGCTTGGCCAGGCAGAACACTGAAGCTTTCTTT.

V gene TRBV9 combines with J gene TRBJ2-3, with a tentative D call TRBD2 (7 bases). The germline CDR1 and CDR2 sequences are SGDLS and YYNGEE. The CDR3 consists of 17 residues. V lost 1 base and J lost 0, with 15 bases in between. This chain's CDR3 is CASSVRGGPVSTDTQYF. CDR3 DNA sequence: TGTGCCAGCAGCGTAAGGGGGGGTCCGGTTAGCACAGATACGCAGTATTTT.

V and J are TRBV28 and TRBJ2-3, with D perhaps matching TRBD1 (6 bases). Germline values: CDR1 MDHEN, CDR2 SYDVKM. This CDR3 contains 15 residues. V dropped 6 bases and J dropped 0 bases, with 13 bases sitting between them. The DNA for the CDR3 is TGTGCCAGCAGCTCTTGGGGGCTTAGCACAGATACGCAGTATTTT. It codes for CASSSWGLSTDTQYF. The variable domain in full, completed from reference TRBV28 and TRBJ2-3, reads DVKVTQSSRYLVKRTGEKVFLECVQDMDHENMFWYRQDPGLGLRLIYFSYDVKMKEKGDIPEGYSVSREKKERFSLILESASTNQTSMYLCASSSWGLSTDTQYFGPGTRLTVL.

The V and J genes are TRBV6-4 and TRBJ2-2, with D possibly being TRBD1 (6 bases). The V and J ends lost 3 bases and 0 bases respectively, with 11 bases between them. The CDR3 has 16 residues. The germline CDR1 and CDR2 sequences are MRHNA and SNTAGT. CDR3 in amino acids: CASSESGATNTGELFF. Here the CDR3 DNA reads TGTGCCAGCAGTGAGTCAGGGGCAACGAACACCGGGGAGCTGTTTTTT.

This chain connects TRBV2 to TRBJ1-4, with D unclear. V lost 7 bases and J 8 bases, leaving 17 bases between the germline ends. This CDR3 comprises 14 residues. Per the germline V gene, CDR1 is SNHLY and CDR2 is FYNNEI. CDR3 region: CASTEAGLREKLFF. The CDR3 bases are TGTGCCAGCACAGAGGCGGGCCTAAGAGAAAAACTGTTTTTT.

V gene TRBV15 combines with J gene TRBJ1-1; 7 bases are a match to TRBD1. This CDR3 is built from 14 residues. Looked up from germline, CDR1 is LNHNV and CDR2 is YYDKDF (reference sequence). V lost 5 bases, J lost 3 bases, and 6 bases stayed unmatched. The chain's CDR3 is CATSEGAIYTEAFF. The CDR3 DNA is TGTGCCACCAGCGAGGGGGCGATATACACTGAAGCTTTCTTT.

The CDR3 sequence is CASSQDRGQADTQYF. CDR3 DNA: TGCGCCAGCAGCCAAGACAGGGGTCAGGCAGATACGCAGTATTTT. The chain carries TRBV4-3 and TRBJ2-3; the D gene is possibly TRBD1 (6 bases). Germline CDR1 reads LGHNA; CDR2 reads YSLEER. CDR3 length: 15 amino acids. Trimming pared 0 bases from V and 4 bases from J, leaving 11 bases between.

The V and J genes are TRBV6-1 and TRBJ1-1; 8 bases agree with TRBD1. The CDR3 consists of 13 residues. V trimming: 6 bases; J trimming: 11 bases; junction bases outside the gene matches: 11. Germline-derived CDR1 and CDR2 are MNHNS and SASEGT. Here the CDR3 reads CASSDGDRLNAFF. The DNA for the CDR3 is TGTGCCAGCAGCGACGGGGACAGGCTTAACGCTTTCTTT.

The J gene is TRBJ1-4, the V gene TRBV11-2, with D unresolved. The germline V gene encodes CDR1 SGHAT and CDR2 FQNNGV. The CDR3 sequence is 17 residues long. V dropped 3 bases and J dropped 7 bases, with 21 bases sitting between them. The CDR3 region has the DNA TGTGCCAGCAGCTTGAGGGTTTCCTCTGCGGCGAGTGAAAAACTGTTTTTT. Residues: CASSLRVSSAASEKLFF.

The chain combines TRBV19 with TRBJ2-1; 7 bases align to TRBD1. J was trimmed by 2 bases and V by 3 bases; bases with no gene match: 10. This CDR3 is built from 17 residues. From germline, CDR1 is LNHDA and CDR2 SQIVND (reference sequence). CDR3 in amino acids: CASSIVVGTEPYNEQFF. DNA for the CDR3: TGTGCCAGTAGTATCGTGGTGGGGACAGAACCCTACAATGAGCAGTTCTTC.

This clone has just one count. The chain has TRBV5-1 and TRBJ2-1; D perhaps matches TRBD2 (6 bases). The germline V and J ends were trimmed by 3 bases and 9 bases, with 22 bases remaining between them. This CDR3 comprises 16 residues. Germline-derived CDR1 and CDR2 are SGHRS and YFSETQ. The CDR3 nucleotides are TGCGCCAGCAGCTGGGGCGGGGCTAGAGGGTTCAGTGAGCAGTTCTTC. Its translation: CASSWGGARGFSEQFF.

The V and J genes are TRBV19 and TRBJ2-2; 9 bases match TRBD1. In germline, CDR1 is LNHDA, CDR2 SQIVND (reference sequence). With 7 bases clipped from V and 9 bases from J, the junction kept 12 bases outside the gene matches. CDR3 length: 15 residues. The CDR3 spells CASIRRQGGFRELFF. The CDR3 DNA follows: TGTGCCAGTATCCGGAGACAGGGGGGTTTCAGGGAGCTGTTTTTT.